This T cell receptor (beta chain) originates from a study of cytomegalovirus exposure and HLA in healthy donors. This clone has a handful of counts. Antigen: not known. This CDR3 is built from 13 residues. J lost 5 bases, V lost 5 bases, and 6 bases had no gene match. The germline CDR1 and CDR2 sequences are SGHNT and YYREEE (reference sequence). Study-level results: A later analysis linked a missense variant in DCLRE1C to the trimming of TCR beta V and J genes. Per a later analysis, HLA-associated TCR beta chains showed more clonal expansion than other, equally common TCR beta chains.

Use of 60 Vbeta and 13 Jbeta primers characterized the PCR. Profiled with immunoSEQ multiplex PCR; TCRdb holds only in-frame clones, not every one. Counted here are approximately 290,000 clones, 80% occurring once; the ten biggest clones make up around 0.33%. This chain links TRBV5-4 with TRBJ2-7; TRBD2 aligns across 8 bases. Sequencing input: PBMCs. The sequence came from a girl aged 2 to 9 in good health and CMV-seronegative. The CDR3 nucleotides are TGTGCCAGCAGATATAGCGGGGTAGACGAGCAGTACTTC. Residues: CASRYSGVDEQYF.